These T cell receptor beta chains were read from a single sample in a study of cytomegalovirus exposure and HLA in healthy donors. The protocol was immunoSEQ multiplex PCR, while the TCRdb copy is restricted to in-frame clones and leaves out a portion. The sample holds some 75,000 clones; around 76% are singletons and the top ten take 5% to 7%. Sequenced sample: PBMCs. Every receptor here comes from a man aged 18 to 29 in good health and CMV-seropositive. CDR3s include the opening cysteine and the closing phenylalanine or tryptophan. D genes are given only for firm matches. Expanded clones get a size class; other rows say once, few or many, or leave the size out.

abundance: .
j_gene: TRBJ1-2
d_gene: .
v_gene: TRBV25-1
CDR3aa: CASKDLFDGYTF
CDR3nt: TGTGCCAGCAAGGACTTGTTCGATGGCTACACCTTC

abundance: .
j_gene: TRBJ2-5
d_gene: TRBD2
v_gene: TRBV7-9
CDR3aa: CASSRRRAVGGRETQYF
CDR3nt: TGTGCCAGCAGCAGACGAAGGGCCGTGGGCGGGAGAGAGACCCAGTACTTC

abundance: once
j_gene: TRBJ2-3
d_gene: TRBD1
v_gene: TRBV7-3
CDR3aa: CASSRRGQWESTDTQYF
CDR3nt: TGTGCCAGCAGCCGAAGGGGACAGTGGGAGAGCACAGATACGCAGTATTTT

abundance: .
j_gene: TRBJ1-1
d_gene: .
v_gene: TRBV4-1
CDR3aa: CASSQDTGRHTEAFF
CDR3nt: TGCGCCAGCAGCCAAGATACAGGGAGACATACTGAAGCTTTCTTT

abundance: .
j_gene: TRBJ2-7
d_gene: .
v_gene: TRBV6-1
CDR3aa: CASSESLWYEQYF
CDR3nt: TGTGCCAGCAGTGAGAGTTTATGGTACGAGCAGTACTTC

abundance: .
j_gene: TRBJ1-5
d_gene: .
v_gene: TRBV15
CDR3aa: CATSRDRGSNQPQHF
CDR3nt: TGTGCCACCAGCAGAGATAGAGGGAGCAATCAGCCCCAGCATTTT

abundance: .
j_gene: TRBJ2-2
d_gene: TRBD1
v_gene: TRBV14
CDR3aa: CASSQEDRVTGELFF
CDR3nt: TGTGCCAGCAGCCAAGAGGACAGGGTGACCGGGGAGCTGTTTTTT

abundance: .
j_gene: TRBJ2-5
d_gene: .
v_gene: TRBV14
CDR3aa: CASSPSEETQYF
CDR3nt: TGTGCCAGCAGCCCAAGCGAAGAGACCCAGTACTTC

abundance: .
j_gene: TRBJ2-4
d_gene: .
v_gene: TRBV6-1
CDR3aa: CASSVQAKNIQYF
CDR3nt: TGTGCCAGCAGTGTTCAAGCCAAAAACATTCAGTACTTC

abundance: once
j_gene: TRBJ1-5
d_gene: .
v_gene: TRBV19
CDR3aa: CASKGHWGNQPQHF
CDR3nt: TGTGCCAGTAAGGGACATTGGGGCAATCAGCCCCAGCATTTT

abundance: .
j_gene: TRBJ1-2
d_gene: .
v_gene: TRBV5-1
CDR3aa: CASRKGENYGYTF
CDR3nt: TGCGCCAGCAGAAAGGGGGAGAACTATGGCTACACCTTC

abundance: .
j_gene: TRBJ1-1
d_gene: .
v_gene: TRBV28
CDR3aa: CASSLAPGGAMNTEAFF
CDR3nt: TGTGCCAGCAGTTTAGCCCCTGGGGGGGCCATGAACACTGAAGCTTTCTTT

abundance: .
j_gene: TRBJ1-3
d_gene: TRBD1
v_gene: TRBV15
CDR3aa: CATSRDRSLNTIYF
CDR3nt: TGTGCCACCAGTCGGGACAGATCACTAAACACCATATATTTT

abundance: .
j_gene: TRBJ1-2
d_gene: .
v_gene: TRBV18
CDR3aa: CASSPNRQAGYTF
CDR3nt: TGTGCCAGCTCACCTAATAGACAGGCGGGCTACACCTTC

abundance: .
j_gene: TRBJ2-7
d_gene: TRBD2
v_gene: TRBV6-1
CDR3aa: CASSEYGRFQVGQYF
CDR3nt: TGTGCCAGCAGTGAATACGGGAGGTTCCAAGTTGGGCAGTACTTC

abundance: .
j_gene: TRBJ2-7
d_gene: .
v_gene: TRBV13
CDR3aa: CASSARFGTKSYEQYF
CDR3nt: TGTGCCAGCAGCGCCCGATTCGGTACTAAGTCCTACGAGCAGTACTTC

abundance: .
j_gene: TRBJ2-2
d_gene: TRBD2
v_gene: TRBV6-1
CDR3aa: CASLGLVFSGELFF
CDR3nt: TGTGCCAGTCTTGGACTAGTTTTTTCCGGGGAGCTGTTTTTT

abundance: .
j_gene: TRBJ1-2
d_gene: .
v_gene: TRBV7-3
CDR3aa: CASSSYPAPIHF
CDR3nt: TGTGCCAGCAGCTCCTACCCCGCCCCGATCCACTTC

abundance: .
j_gene: TRBJ2-3
d_gene: .
v_gene: TRBV6-5
CDR3aa: CASRQTSFDTQYF
CDR3nt: TGTGCCAGCAGACAGACTAGTTTCGATACGCAGTATTTT

abundance: .
j_gene: TRBJ1-5
d_gene: .
v_gene: TRBV5-1
CDR3aa: CASSYYSDQPQHF
CDR3nt: TGCGCCAGCAGCTACTATAGTGATCAGCCCCAGCATTTT

abundance: .
j_gene: TRBJ2-1
d_gene: .
v_gene: TRBV10-3
CDR3aa: CAARQGSNEQFF
CDR3nt: TGTGCCGCCCGGCAGGGTTCCAATGAGCAGTTCTTC

abundance: .
j_gene: TRBJ2-5
d_gene: TRBD2
v_gene: TRBV4-2
CDR3aa: CASSDSGSGIEETQYF
CDR3nt: TGTGCCAGCAGCGATAGCGGGAGTGGCATCGAAGAGACCCAGTACTTC

abundance: .
j_gene: TRBJ2-3
d_gene: TRBD2
v_gene: TRBV2
CDR3aa: CASSVRLAGGTDTQYF
CDR3nt: TGTGCCAGCAGTGTGCGACTAGCGGGAGGTACAGATACGCAGTATTTT

abundance: .
j_gene: TRBJ2-1
d_gene: TRBD2
v_gene: TRBV5-8
CDR3aa: CASSLAGGNEQFF
CDR3nt: TGTGCCAGCAGCTTGGCGGGAGGGAATGAGCAGTTCTTC

abundance: .
j_gene: TRBJ1-1
d_gene: .
v_gene: TRBV10-3
CDR3aa: CAITRGTDTEAFF
CDR3nt: TGTGCCATCACCCGGGGGACTGACACTGAAGCTTTCTTT

abundance: .
j_gene: TRBJ2-2
d_gene: .
v_gene: TRBV7-3
CDR3aa: CASSLDSGDGELFF
CDR3nt: TGTGCCAGCAGCTTAGATTCAGGGGACGGGGAGCTGTTTTTT

abundance: .
j_gene: TRBJ1-5
d_gene: .
v_gene: TRBV29-1
CDR3aa: CSVGGYSNQPQHF
CDR3nt: TGCAGCGTTGGGGGCTATAGCAATCAGCCCCAGCATTTT

abundance: .
j_gene: TRBJ2-5
d_gene: TRBD2
v_gene: TRBV29-1
CDR3aa: CSGGLADETQYF
CDR3nt: TGCAGCGGCGGACTAGCGGATGAGACCCAGTACTTC

abundance: .
j_gene: TRBJ1-2
d_gene: TRBD1
v_gene: TRBV28
CDR3aa: CASRRTGGGYTF
CDR3nt: TGTGCCAGCAGGAGGACAGGGGGCGGCTACACCTTC

abundance: .
j_gene: TRBJ1-2
d_gene: .
v_gene: TRBV28
CDR3aa: CASSFPGTTYGYTF
CDR3nt: TGTGCCAGCAGCTTTCCCGGGACAACCTATGGCTACACCTTC

abundance: once
j_gene: TRBJ2-3
d_gene: TRBD1
v_gene: TRBV29-1
CDR3aa: CSVPLGTGTQYF
CDR3nt: TGCAGCGTTCCCTTAGGGACAGGGACGCAGTATTTT

abundance: few
j_gene: TRBJ1-1
d_gene: .
v_gene: TRBV18
CDR3aa: CASSHKSDTEAFF
CDR3nt: TGTGCCAGCTCGCACAAATCCGACACTGAAGCTTTCTTT

abundance: .
j_gene: TRBJ2-1
d_gene: .
v_gene: TRBV7-9
CDR3aa: CASSSSSYNEQFF
CDR3nt: TGTGCCAGCAGCTCGAGCTCCTACAATGAGCAGTTCTTC

abundance: .
j_gene: TRBJ2-1
d_gene: .
v_gene: TRBV7-9
CDR3aa: CASSPTNSYNEQFF
CDR3nt: TGTGCCAGCAGCCCAACCAACAGTTACAATGAGCAGTTCTTC

abundance: .
j_gene: TRBJ2-5
d_gene: .
v_gene: TRBV12-2
CDR3aa: CASRLTGGEKETQYF
CDR3nt: TGTGCAAGTCGCTTAACTGGAGGCGAGAAAGAGACCCAGTACTTC

abundance: .
j_gene: TRBJ2-1
d_gene: TRBD2
v_gene: TRBV7-6
CDR3aa: CASSRPPRVRREMDEQFF
CDR3nt: TGTGCCAGCAGCAGACCTCCCCGGGTGCGGCGGGAGATGGATGAGCAGTTCTTC

abundance: .
j_gene: TRBJ1-5
d_gene: .
v_gene: TRBV6-5
CDR3aa: CASSSGRKYQPQHF
CDR3nt: TGTGCCAGCAGTAGCGGGCGAAAATATCAGCCCCAGCATTTT

abundance: .
j_gene: TRBJ2-7
d_gene: .
v_gene: TRBV6-5
CDR3aa: CATARSAYEQYF
CDR3nt: TGTGCCACCGCACGCTCAGCGTACGAGCAGTACTTC

abundance: .
j_gene: TRBJ1-1
d_gene: .
v_gene: TRBV6-5
CDR3aa: CASRPGGRTEAFF
CDR3nt: TGTGCCAGCAGGCCCGGCGGGCGTACCGAAGCTTTCTTT

abundance: .
j_gene: TRBJ1-2
d_gene: .
v_gene: TRBV10-3
CDR3aa: CAIIENAGLGQGKDGYTF
CDR3nt: TGTGCCATCATAGAGAACGCAGGGCTGGGGCAGGGGAAGGATGGCTACACCTTC

abundance: .
j_gene: TRBJ1-5
d_gene: .
v_gene: TRBV28
CDR3aa: CASSSPPGNQPQHF
CDR3nt: TGTGCCAGCAGTAGCCCCCCCGGCAATCAGCCCCAGCATTTT

abundance: .
j_gene: TRBJ1-2
d_gene: TRBD1
v_gene: TRBV29-1
CDR3aa: CSGTGRGYTF
CDR3nt: TGCAGCGGGACAGGGCGCGGCTACACCTTC

abundance: .
j_gene: TRBJ2-7
d_gene: .
v_gene: TRBV29-1
CDR3aa: CSVGGRGTYEQYF
CDR3nt: TGCAGCGTGGGGGGTCGGGGTACCTACGAGCAGTACTTC

abundance: .
j_gene: TRBJ2-5
d_gene: .
v_gene: TRBV2
CDR3aa: CASRNRETQYF
CDR3nt: TGTGCCAGCAGGAACCGGGAGACCCAGTACTTC

abundance: .
j_gene: TRBJ2-4
d_gene: TRBD1
v_gene: TRBV7-2
CDR3aa: CASSLAPGTVAKNIQYF
CDR3nt: TGTGCCAGCAGCTTAGCCCCAGGGACAGTAGCCAAAAACATTCAGTACTTC

abundance: .
j_gene: TRBJ2-2
d_gene: TRBD1
v_gene: TRBV2
CDR3aa: CASSGQGQYGELFF
CDR3nt: TGTGCCAGCAGTGGACAGGGGCAATACGGGGAGCTGTTTTTT

abundance: few
j_gene: TRBJ2-3
d_gene: TRBD1
v_gene: TRBV5-6
CDR3aa: CASSLGDRLSGKQYF
CDR3nt: TGTGCCAGCAGCTTGGGGGACAGACTATCAGGGAAGCAGTATTTT

abundance: .
j_gene: TRBJ2-6
d_gene: .
v_gene: TRBV6-4
CDR3aa: CASSEDNSGANVLTF
CDR3nt: TGTGCCAGCAGTGAGGACAACTCTGGGGCCAACGTCCTGACTTTC

abundance: few
j_gene: TRBJ2-2
d_gene: TRBD1
v_gene: TRBV4-1
CDR3aa: CASSPPGTGGATGELFF
CDR3nt: TGCGCCAGCAGCCCGCCCGGGACAGGGGGGGCCACCGGGGAGCTGTTTTTT

abundance: .
j_gene: TRBJ2-5
d_gene: .
v_gene: TRBV10-3
CDR3aa: CAIRGGGPGETQYF
CDR3nt: TGTGCCATCAGAGGAGGAGGGCCAGGGGAGACCCAGTACTTC

abundance: .
j_gene: TRBJ2-1
d_gene: TRBD2
v_gene: TRBV4-1
CDR3aa: CASSQLLTSGSKEQFF
CDR3nt: TGCGCCAGCAGCCAGCTTCTGACTAGCGGGAGTAAAGAGCAGTTCTTC

abundance: .
j_gene: TRBJ1-3
d_gene: .
v_gene: TRBV19
CDR3aa: CASSGIAGNTIYF
CDR3nt: TGTGCCAGCTCAGGGATCGCTGGAAACACCATATATTTT

abundance: .
j_gene: TRBJ2-3
d_gene: TRBD2
v_gene: TRBV10-3
CDR3aa: CAISGLADGEDTQYF
CDR3nt: TGTGCCATCAGTGGACTAGCGGACGGGGAGGATACGCAGTATTTT

abundance: .
j_gene: TRBJ1-2
d_gene: .
v_gene: TRBV5-4
CDR3aa: CASSGRGPYGYTF
CDR3nt: TGTGCCAGCAGCGGGAGGGGACCCTATGGCTACACCTTC

abundance: .
j_gene: TRBJ1-5
d_gene: TRBD1
v_gene: TRBV7-6
CDR3aa: CASSLSVGTGAINQPQHF
CDR3nt: TGTGCCAGCAGCTTAAGCGTGGGGACAGGGGCCATTAATCAGCCCCAGCATTTT

abundance: .
j_gene: TRBJ2-7
d_gene: .
v_gene: TRBV5-1
CDR3aa: CASSVLQGAEQYF
CDR3nt: TGCGCCAGCAGCGTTCTCCAGGGCGCCGAGCAGTACTTC

abundance: .
j_gene: TRBJ2-7
d_gene: .
v_gene: TRBV13
CDR3aa: CASSLGSSSSYEQYF
CDR3nt: TGTGCCAGCAGCTTAGGGTCGTCTAGCTCCTACGAGCAGTACTTC

abundance: .
j_gene: TRBJ1-2
d_gene: .
v_gene: TRBV2
CDR3aa: CASSDWGRYWGYTF
CDR3nt: TGTGCCAGCAGTGATTGGGGGCGGTACTGGGGCTACACCTTC